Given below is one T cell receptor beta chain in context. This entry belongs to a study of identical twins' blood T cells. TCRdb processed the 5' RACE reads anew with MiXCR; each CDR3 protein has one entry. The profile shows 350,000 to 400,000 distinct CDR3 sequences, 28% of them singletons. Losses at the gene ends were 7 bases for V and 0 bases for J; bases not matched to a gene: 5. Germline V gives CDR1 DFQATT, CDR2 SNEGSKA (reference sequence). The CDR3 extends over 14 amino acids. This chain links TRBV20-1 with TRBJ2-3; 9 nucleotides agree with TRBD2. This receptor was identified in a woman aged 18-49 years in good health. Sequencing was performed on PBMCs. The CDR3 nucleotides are TGCAGTGGCCAAGCGGGGGGTAGCACAGATACGCAGTATTTT. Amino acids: CSGQAGGSTDTQYF.